These 7 T cell receptor beta chains came from one sample sequenced in a study of long-term antiretroviral therapy in people with HIV. The assay, immunoSEQ v3.0, was run at survey level. Sequencing used immunoSEQ multiplex PCR; TCRdb keeps in-frame clones, though not all of them. This table has roughly 25,000 clones, 76% appearing once. The source was unsorted PBMCs, collected 0.5 years after starting antiretroviral therapy. The receptor source for this set is a woman between 40 and 50 years old with HIV.

V is TRBV7-2 and J is TRBJ2-2; 7 nucleotides match TRBD1. Germline CDR1 reads SGHTA; CDR2 reads FQGNSA. The CDR3 has 15 amino acids. The trim removed 5 bases at V and 3 bases at J, leaving 6 bases unmatched. The CDR3 DNA follows: TGTGCCAGCAGCCCTGACAGGGTGGACACCGGGGAGCTGTTTTTT. Protein: CASSPDRVDTGELFF.

The chain links TRBV2 to TRBJ1-5; D not resolved. Germline CDR1 SNHLY, CDR2 FYNNEI. This CDR3 is 15 amino acids long. The V end lost 4 bases, the J end lost 6 bases, and 16 bases lay between the germline ends. CDR3 in amino acids: CASSVGSPRAQPQHF. In DNA, the CDR3 is TGTGCCAGCAGTGTGGGAAGCCCGAGGGCTCAGCCCCAGCATTTT.

The genes are TRBV27 and TRBJ1-2; 9 bases agree with TRBD1. This CDR3 region has 15 residues. Germline-derived CDR1 and CDR2 are MNHEY and SMNVEV (reference sequence). The V segment lost 5 bases and the J segment 5 bases; nucleotides outside the gene matches: 9. This chain's CDR3 is CASSPGTGRGYGYTF. CDR3 in DNA: TGTGCCAGCAGTCCCGGGACAGGGAGAGGATATGGCTACACCTTC.

This clone was seen more than once but under ten times. The V call is TRBV2, the J call TRBJ1-1, with D uncertain. Germline V CDR1 and CDR2: SNHLY, FYNNEI. This CDR3 spans 13 amino acids. Trimming removed 6 bases at V and 2 bases at J, with 10 bases between. The CDR3 protein is CASRFRRNTEAFF. CDR3 bases: TGTGCCAGCAGGTTCAGGCGTAACACTGAAGCTTTCTTT.

This clone is categorized as medium-sized (0.01 to 0.1%). The rearrangement links TRBV4-1 to TRBJ1-2; D is undetermined. CDR1 is MGHRA and CDR2 is YSYEKL in the germline V gene. V was pared by 0 bases and J by 6 bases, with 17 bases between. The CDR3 is made up of 16 amino acids. The CDR3: CASSQDTGPSGDGYTF. The CDR3 coding sequence is TGCGCCAGCAGCCAAGATACTGGGCCTTCCGGTGATGGCTACACCTTC.

There are a few counts of this clone. The chain carries TRBV6-5 and TRBJ1-2, with D perhaps TRBD1 (6 bases). V gave up 0 bases and J gave up 8 bases, with 13 bases separating them. CDR1 is MNHEY and CDR2 is SVGAGI in the germline V gene. The CDR3 runs to 14 residues. CDR3 nucleotide sequence: TGTGCCAGCAGTTACTCGCCCAGGGGACAAGGCTACACCTTC. Translated, it gives CASSYSPRGQGYTF.

This clone was seen a single time. The genes are TRBV9 and TRBJ2-1; D call uncertain. V was shortened by 3 bases and J by 5 bases, with 12 bases between the two germline ends. The CDR3 is 14 residues long. Per the germline V gene, CDR1 is SGDLS and CDR2 is YYNGEE. CDR3 bases: TGTGCCAGCAGCGCTGTACCCCGCGACAATGAGCAGTTCTTC. Amino acid sequence: CASSAVPRDNEQFF.